One and the same sample provided the 9 T cell receptor beta chains below, sequenced in a study of CD8+ T cells in alopecia areata. As for treatment: oral pan-JAK inhibitor, 5-10 mg twice daily. Sequencing templates came from extracted RNA that was reverse transcribed into cDNA. Only in-frame clones appear in the TCRdb table, and some are missing; sequencing was by immunoSEQ multiplex PCR. The table lists about 190,000 clones, 60% of them singletons. Specimen: CD4+ T cells sorted from blood, collected at week 24, from a patient treated with tofacitinib. The receptors stem from a human donor with alopecia areata.

V usage is TRBV7-3 and J usage is TRBJ1-6; the D is unclear. The CDR3 is made up of 13 amino acids. V lost 5 bases, J lost 9 bases, and 11 bases lay in between. Germline loops: CDR1 SGHTA, CDR2 FQGTGA. The CDR3 is CASSVGLGSPLHF. The CDR3 DNA sequence: TGTGCCAGCAGCGTTGGACTGGGTTCACCCCTCCACTTT.

The chain is built from TRBV7-2 and TRBJ2-1; D ambiguous. Germline V gives CDR1 SGHTA, CDR2 FQGNSA. V lost 5 bases, J lost 2 bases, and 4 bases lay in between. This CDR3 contains 12 residues. CDR3 residues: CASSAPYNEQFF. CDR3 sequence (DNA): TGTGCCAGCAGCGCCCCCTACAATGAGCAGTTCTTC. Drawing the rest from reference TRBV7-2 and TRBJ2-1, the complete variable domain is GAGVSQSPSNKVTEKGKDVELRCDPISGHTALYWYRQSLGQGLEFLIYFQGNSAPDKSGLPSDRFSAERTGGSVSTLTIQRTQQEDSAVYLCASSAPYNEQFFGPGTRLTVL.

The rearrangement links TRBV19 to TRBJ1-6; the D gene is possibly TRBD1 (6 bases). This CDR3 comprises 14 residues. Trimming took 7 bases from V and 6 from J, leaving 13 bases between them. From germline, CDR1 is LNHDA and CDR2 SQIVND (reference sequence). Here the CDR3 reads CASTLQGTNSPLHF. The CDR3 DNA reads as TGTGCCAGTACCCTACAGGGTACTAATTCACCCCTCCACTTT.

In the case of this clone: Different DNA sequences within this sample yield the same CDR3. The chain is built from TRBV29-1 and TRBJ2-1; 10 bases are shared with TRBD1. CDR1 SQVTM and CDR2 ANQGSEA come from the germline V gene. V was clipped by 6 bases and J by 2 bases; unmatched bases: 4. The CDR3 runs 14 residues. CDR3 DNA sequence: TGCAGCGTCCTGGGACAGGGGACCTACAATGAGCAGTTCTTC. Amino acid sequence: CSVLGQGTYNEQFF.

This clone was observed many times. The chain uses TRBV9 and TRBJ1-4; no firm D call. With 0 bases removed from V and 8 bases from J, the gap between germline ends came to 8 bases. Germline lookup yields CDR1 SGDLS and CDR2 YYNGEE. The CDR3 contains 13 residues. CDR3: CASSVGIREKLFF. Written as DNA, the CDR3 is TGTGCCAGCAGCGTAGGAATCAGGGAAAAACTGTTTTTT.

The CDR3 loop reads CASSLGYEAFF. CDR3 coding DNA: TGTGCCAGCAGTTTAGGGTACGAAGCTTTCTTT. The chain recombines TRBV28 with TRBJ1-1; unclear D gene. This CDR3 comprises 11 residues. Germline lookup yields CDR1 MDHEN and CDR2 SYDVKM. The V end was cut by 2 bases, the J end by 8 bases, with 6 bases between.

This clone showed up just a few times. The genes are TRBV5-6 and TRBJ1-2; the match to TRBD1 covers 9 bases. CDR1 and CDR2 from the germline V gene are SGHDT and YYEEEE. The CDR3 has 14 residues. J was trimmed by 4 bases and V by 4 bases; bases with no gene match: 5. The CDR3, as DNA: TGTGCCAGCAGCCTCCCGGGACAGGGCTATGGCTACACCTTC. Protein: CASSLPGQGYGYTF.

This clone has more than one count but fewer than ten. V is TRBV25-1 and J is TRBJ1-2; tentative D call: TRBD1 (5 bases). In germline, CDR1 is MGHDK, CDR2 SYGVNS. V lost 6 bases and J lost 4, with 15 bases in between. The CDR3 totals 14 residues. In DNA form, the CDR3 reads TGTGCCAGCAGGGGTTGGGACGGCGCCTATGGCTACACCTTC. It translates to CASRGWDGAYGYTF.

This chain uses TRBV7-9 with TRBJ1-2, with D maybe TRBD1 (5 bases). The CDR3 has 16 residues. Trimming took off 5 bases at V and 2 bases at J, with 18 bases between the two ends. Germline CDR1 reads SEHNR; CDR2 reads FQNEAQ (reference sequence). CDR3 nucleotide sequence: TGTGCCAGCAGCCCTAGGGACGGGGCCAGGAACTATGGCTACACCTTC. It specifies CASSPRDGARNYGYTF.